The rows below give T cell receptor beta chains drawn from one sample of a study of cytomegalovirus exposure and HLA in healthy donors. Libraries were prepared by immunoSEQ multiplex PCR; TCRdb keeps only in-frame clonotypes and omits some of them. The data show tens of thousands of clones, roughly 90% seen once. Sequencing was performed on PBMCs. All receptors derive from a man between 18 and 35 years old in good health and CMV-seronegative. Both conserved end residues are part of each CDR3. The order of the fields is V gene, CDR3 protein.

>TRBV7-2
CASSRKRPSYNEQFF
>TRBV19
CASSPGLAGGRYEQYF
>TRBV7-9
CASSISGPAGFTEAFF
>TRBV30
CAWGTDNEKLFF
>TRBV19
CASSMSGSIITDTQYF
>TRBV6-5
CASSYDMIGHEQYF
>TRBV6-6
CASSYPRASTDTQYF
>TRBV11-2
CASSLAHYNEQFF
>TRBV25-1
CASSEYGRGKVGNEQFF
>TRBV25-1
CASSDVLAGIEQFF
>TRBV5-1
CASSLDTYEQYF
>TRBV20-1
CSTLRAEKQYF
>TRBV7-9
CASSINSGRRLLPTQYF
>TRBV6-1
CASSERRAGGYNEQFF
>TRBV7-2
CASSLSGKRGYTF